The TCR beta chain described here comes from a study of blood T cell repertoires in COVID-19. The study assigned cohorts using participant-reported clinical history. Either two negative PCRs, clearance, or symptom resolution qualified Cohort 3 donors as recovered. This clone was seen a handful of times. The CDR3 runs 12 residues. Germline CDR1 is SGDLS and CDR2 is YYNGEE. V lost 1 base to trimming and J lost 6 bases, with 6 bases between them. The data were produced by immunoSEQ multiplex PCR, yet TCRdb's version contains in-frame clones alone and is incomplete. There are under 200,000 clones in the sample; 75% to 90% occur only once, and approximately 4% lies in the top ten.

The sample was PBMCs or T cells enriched from blood (not recorded which). The chain is built from TRBV9 and TRBJ2-3; D not resolved. The source is a woman aged 45-65 years who had recovered from COVID-19. In DNA form, the CDR3 reads TGTGCCAGCAGCGTAAATTCGGATACGCAGTATTTT. Translation gives CASSVNSDTQYF. Full variable domain (missing parts from reference TRBV9 and TRBJ2-3): DSGVTQTPKHLITATGQRVTLRCSPRSGDLSVYWYQQSLDQGLQFLIQYYNGEERAKGNILERFSAQQFPDLHSELNLSSLELGDSALYFCASSVNSDTQYFGPGTRLTVL.